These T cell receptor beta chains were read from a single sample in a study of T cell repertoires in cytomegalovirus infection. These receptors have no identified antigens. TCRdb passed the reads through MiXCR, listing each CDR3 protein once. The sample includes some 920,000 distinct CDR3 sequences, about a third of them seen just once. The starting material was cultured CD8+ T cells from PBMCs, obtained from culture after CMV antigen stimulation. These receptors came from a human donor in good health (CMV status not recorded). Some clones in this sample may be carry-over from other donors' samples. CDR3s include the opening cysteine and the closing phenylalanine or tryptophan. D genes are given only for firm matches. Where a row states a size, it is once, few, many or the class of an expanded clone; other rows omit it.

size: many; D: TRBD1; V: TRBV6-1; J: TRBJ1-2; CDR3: CASSDVDRNYGYTF; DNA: TGTGCCAGCAGTGACGTGGACAGGAACTATGGCTACACCTTC
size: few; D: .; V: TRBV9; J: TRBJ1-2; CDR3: CASGTHSYTF; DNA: TGTGCCAGCGGCACACATAGCTACACCTTC
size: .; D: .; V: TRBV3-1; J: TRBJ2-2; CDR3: CASSQDLRVFRGGELFF; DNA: TGTGCCAGCAGCCAAGATCTTCGAGTCTTCAGAGGCGGGGAGCTGTTTTTT
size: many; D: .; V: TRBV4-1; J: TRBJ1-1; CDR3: CASSQGGYTEAFF; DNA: TGTGCCAGCAGTCAGGGAGGATACACTGAAGCTTTCTTT
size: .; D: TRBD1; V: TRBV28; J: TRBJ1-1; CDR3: CASSFVPGQGAWNTEAFF; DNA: TGTGCCAGCAGTTTCGTACCGGGACAGGGGGCTTGGAACACTGAAGCTTTCTTT
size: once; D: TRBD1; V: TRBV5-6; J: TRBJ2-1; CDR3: CASSHRTGSNEQFF; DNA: TGTGCCAGCAGCCACCGGACAGGGTCCAATGAGCAGTTCTTC
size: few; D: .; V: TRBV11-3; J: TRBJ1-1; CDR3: CASQSAGTEAFF; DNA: TGTGCCAGCCAGAGCGCAGGGACGGAAGCTTTCTTT
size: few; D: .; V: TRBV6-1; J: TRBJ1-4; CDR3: CASGTPRATDEKLFF; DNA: TGTGCCAGCGGCACTCCCAGGGCGACCGACGAAAAACTGTTTTTT
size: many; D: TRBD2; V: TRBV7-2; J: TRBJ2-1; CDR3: CASSPFWTSGSSYNEQFF; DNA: TGTGCCAGCAGCCCCTTTTGGACTAGCGGAAGCTCCTACAATGAGCAGTTCTTC
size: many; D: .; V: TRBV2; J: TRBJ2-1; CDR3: CASSPRTGRVGLNEQFF; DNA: TGTGCCAGCAGCCCCAGGACAGGGAGGGTTGGGCTCAATGAGCAGTTCTTC
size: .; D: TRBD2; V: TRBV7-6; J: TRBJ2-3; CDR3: CASSLDSGGVIDTQYF; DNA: TGTGCCAGCAGCTTAGACAGCGGGGGTGTGATAGATACGCAGTATTTT
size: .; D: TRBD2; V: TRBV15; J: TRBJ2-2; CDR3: CATIPSGGGNTGELFF; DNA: TGTGCCACCATTCCTAGCGGGGGGGGAAACACCGGGGAGCTGTTTTTT
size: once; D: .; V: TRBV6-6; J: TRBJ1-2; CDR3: CASSYSGRMNYGYTF; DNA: TGTGCCAGCAGTTACTCGGGACGGATGAACTATGGCTACACCTTC
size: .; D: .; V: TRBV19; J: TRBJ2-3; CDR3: CASSIAKRTDTQYF; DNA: TGTGCCAGTAGTATAGCAAAGCGCACAGATACGCAGTATTTT
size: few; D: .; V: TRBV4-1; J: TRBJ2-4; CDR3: CASSQDTRENIQYF; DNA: TGCGCCAGCAGCCAAGATACCAGGGAAAACATTCAGTACTTC
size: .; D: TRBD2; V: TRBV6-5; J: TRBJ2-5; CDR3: CANTLDGASGALETQYF; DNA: TGTGCCAACACCTTGGACGGAGCTAGCGGGGCTTTAGAGACCCAGTACTTC
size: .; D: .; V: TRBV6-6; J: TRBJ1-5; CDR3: CASSYSSRNQPQHF; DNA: TGTGCCAGCAGTTACTCGTCCCGGAATCAGCCCCAGCATTTT
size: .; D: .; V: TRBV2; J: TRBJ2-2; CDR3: CASSPLYSNTGELFF; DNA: TGTGCCAGCAGCCCTCTCTACAGCAACACCGGGGAGCTGTTTTTT